This T cell receptor (beta chain) was sequenced during a study of response to subunit inactivated influenza vaccine. V shed 3 bases and J 7 bases; nucleotides not matched to a gene: 9. The length of the CDR3 is 15 residues. There are many counts of this clonotype. As yet, its antigen is unknown. Whole-study findings and limits: Authors suggested each seasonal flu vaccination may recruit only limited numbers of new T cells.

TCRdb ran MiXCR on the RT-PCR reads and lists one entry per CDR3 protein. The sample includes roughly 700,000 distinct CDR3 sequences, less than 20% of them seen just once. This sequence was found in a man aged 45-60 years who received an inactivated influenza vaccine. The starting material was PBMCs from blood, obtained about 13 days after vaccination. This rearrangement joins TRBV12-3 or TRBV12-4 to TRBJ2-1; the match to TRBD2 covers 7 bases. The CDR3 loop reads CASSFSGGSRNEQFF. CDR3 nucleotide sequence: TGTGCCAGCAGTTTCTCTGGCGGGAGTCGTAATGAGCAGTTCTTC.